This T cell receptor beta chain stems from a study of blood T cell repertoires in COVID-19. Study-wide background: The samples span acute and convalescent COVID-19 from the United States, Italy and Spain. PBMCs, B-cell-depleted T cells, or T cells provided the cDNA or gDNA that made up the material.

This CDR3 has 18 residues. V was clipped by 1 base and J by 2 bases; unmatched bases: 8. Germline V gene lookup returns CDR1 SGHTA and CDR2 FQGNSA. Per the study methods: Scientists estimated how many nucleated cells there were by amplifying reference gene primers. TCRdb's table, derived via immunoSEQ multiplex PCR, lists solely in-frame clones and lacks some. V, J and clone size are those of that table, while D and trimming were read from the DNA. The table lists around 310,000 clones, about nine tenths of them singletons. This sequence was found in a woman aged 55 to 70 with acute or convalescent COVID-19. The chain combines TRBV7-2 with TRBJ2-5; 12 bases match TRBD2. The specimen sequenced was peripheral blood. This chain's CDR3 is CASSLVASGRVGQETQYF. CDR3 coding DNA: TGTGCCAGCAGCTTAGTCGCTAGCGGGAGGGTCGGGCAAGAGACCCAGTACTTC.